This TCR beta chain was identified during a study of blood T cells in healthy people across ages. Study background: Template-switching capture recovered about one barcoded beta molecule per two T cells. Study-level points and caveats: Changes in expanded clonotypes were possibly confounded, as the CMV status of donors was unknown.

A note on this clonotype: Its specificity is unknown.

Each sample provided at least 6 micrograms of extracted total RNA. Through a sample-barcoded 5' primer and a J-beta primer mix, a second PCR was run for roughly 7 to 11 cycles. One entry per CDR3 protein results from TCRdb running MiXCR on the 5' RACE reads. In the table there are over 1,200,000 distinct CDR3 sequences, approximately 59% of which are singletons. CDR3 length equals 17 residues. Germline V CDR1 and CDR2: MGHRA, YSYEKL. The ends lost 3 bases at V and 3 bases at J; junction bases unmatched: 11. The sample taken for sequencing was blood. The V gene is TRBV4-1, the J gene TRBJ2-1; 7 nucleotides line up with TRBD2. The source is a man younger than 30 in good health. The CDR3 sequence: CASSQKEGLADYNEQFF. The DNA for the CDR3 is TGCGCCAGCAGCCAGAAAGAGGGGCTAGCGGACTACAATGAGCAGTTCTTC.